This TCR beta chain was captured by sequencing in a study of human thymus T cells. Thymic samples were excised during corrective heart operations. The CDR3 runs 12 residues. Germline CDR1 is MNHNS and CDR2 is SASEGT. V was shortened by 7 bases and J by 4 bases, with 7 bases between the two germline ends. Sequencing was performed with immunoSEQ multiplex PCR; in TCRdb, only in-frame clones are kept and a portion is missing. The table lists tens of thousands of clones, approximately 95% of them singletons. This TCR came from a girl less than two years old with a congenital heart defect but otherwise immunologically healthy. The sample was thymus tissue. The chain has TRBV6-1 and TRBJ2-2, with D tentatively TRBD2 (6 bases). The CDR3 loop is CASIGGTGELFF. As DNA, the CDR3 is TGTGCCAGCATCGGGGGCACCGGGGAGCTGTTTTTT.